Sequencing of this T cell receptor beta chain was carried out in a study of control samples from healthy donors and cancer patients. The assay was immunoSEQ multiplex PCR, and TCRdb's table has in-frame clones only and misses some. The sample contains some 140,000 clones, around 85% of which appear only once. Germline V gene data show CDR1 as SQVTM and CDR2 as ANQGSEA. V lost 2 bases, J lost 6 bases, and 8 bases lay in between. The CDR3 has 11 amino acids. The receptor was derived from a woman aged 25 to 45 in good health. Specimen: blood. The chain employs TRBV29-1 and TRBJ2-7; D gene unclear. The CDR3, as DNA: TGCAGCGTTGAACGGTCTCGCGAGCAGTACTTC. This sequence encodes CSVERSREQYF.